This TCR beta chain originates from a study of Ad26.COV2.S vaccination and SARS-CoV-2 variants. The overall study: Ad26.COV2.S given intramuscularly, once or twice 56 days apart.

Treatment specified: about 20 received Ad26.COV2.S at low or high dose, single or two shots; several received placebo; per-sample allocation not given. Each sample was drawn 63 days after the first injection (of vaccine or placebo). The CDR3 length is 16 residues. V was pared by 1 base and J by 7 bases, with 7 bases of the junction left unmatched. Germline V gene data show CDR1 as SGHNT and CDR2 as YYREEE (reference sequence). Profiled with immunoSEQ multiplex PCR; TCRdb holds only in-frame clones, not every one. The sample records 350,000 to 400,000 clones, 70% to 90% being singletons. Study-wide points: Vaccinated and placebo-treated recipients had similar non-spike TCR breadth.

About this clone: The antigen remains undetermined.

The V and J genes are TRBV5-4 and TRBJ2-1; 11 positions agree with TRBD2. The source is a person between 18 and 65 years old who received the Ad26.COV2.S COVID-19 vaccine or a placebo. Sequenced here: peripheral blood, sampled in a trial of Ad26.COV2.S vaccine versus placebo. CDR3 sequence: CASSLKYSGGANEQFF. The CDR3 DNA reads as TGTGCCAGCAGCTTGAAATATAGCGGGGGGGCGAATGAGCAGTTCTTC.